Here is one T cell receptor beta chain with its context. Antigen unknown. The sample is drawn from a study of vaccination and CD4 T cells after COVID-19. As for the study in general: Convalescent patients were SARS-CoV-2 positive by nasal swab PCR; nine mild, one severe.

Stated treatment: roughly 11-day PBMC culture with coronavirus spike peptide pools or control peptides (ViraFEST assay). Trimming left V 6 bases short and J 2 bases short, with 16 bases between. In germline, CDR1 is ENHRY, CDR2 SYGVKD. The CDR3 has 15 amino acids. Sequence data for DNA of cultured CD4+ T cells were generated by the Oncomine TCR Beta short-read assay. TCRdb redid the calling of the PCR reads with MiXCR, one entry per CDR3 protein. The profile shows about 12,000 distinct CDR3 sequences, roughly 60% of them singletons. The sample comprised CD4+ T cells from blood, cultured in vitro. This sequence was found in a human donor who had recovered from COVID-19. This chain links TRBV10-3 with TRBJ1-2; a weak D match, TRBD1 (6 bases). CDR3 in amino acids: CAISDLGQLNYGYTF. CDR3 bases: TGTGCCATCAGCGACCTCGGACAGCTGAACTATGGCTACACCTTC.